The 8 T cell receptor beta chains in this list originate from one sample, sequenced in a study of blood T cell repertoires in COVID-19. Libraries were prepared by immunoSEQ multiplex PCR; TCRdb keeps only in-frame clonotypes and omits some of them. The sample has some 360,000 clones, about 90% seen once. The sample consisted of peripheral blood. These receptors all stem from a woman aged 55 to 70 with COVID-19, enrolled during active disease.

The genes are TRBV28 and TRBJ2-7, with TRBD2 as a possible D gene (6 bases). The CDR3 consists of 15 residues. Germline CDR1 is MDHEN and CDR2 is SYDVKM. Trimming removed 2 bases at V and 5 bases at J, with 16 bases between. The CDR3 DNA is TGTGCCAGCAGTTTAGTGGGCCCCCCGGGGGACGAGCAGTACTTC. Protein product: CASSLVGPPGDEQYF.

The chain combines TRBV18 with TRBJ2-1, with TRBD1 matching 10 bases. The CDR3 has 17 residues. Germline CDR1 is KGHSH and CDR2 is LQKENI. The J segment lost 1 base and the V segment lost 5 bases, leaving 8 bases of the junction unmatched. For the CDR3, the DNA is TGTGCCAGCTCATTCATCCGGACAGGGGGTTCCTACAATGAGCAGTTCTTC. It encodes CASSFIRTGGSYNEQFF.

The chain employs TRBV27 and TRBJ1-5; D unresolved. Germline values: CDR1 MNHEY, CDR2 SMNVEV (reference sequence). Trimming took off 2 bases at V and 4 bases at J, with 12 bases between the two ends. The CDR3 has 15 amino acids. CDR3 sequence reads: CASSLLRAQNQPQHF. The CDR3, as DNA: TGTGCCAGCAGTTTACTGCGGGCTCAGAATCAGCCCCAGCATTTT.

The CDR3 spells CAIRGEGAFGEQYF. The DNA for the CDR3 is TGTGCCATAAGGGGGGAGGGTGCATTTGGCGAGCAGTACTTC. This rearrangement joins TRBV10-3 to TRBJ2-7; weak D call: TRBD2 (7 bases). This CDR3 is 14 amino acids long. Germline V lookup: CDR1 ENHRY, CDR2 SYGVKD. Trimming shortened V by 9 bases and J by 6 bases, and 21 bases separated the two germline ends.

This chain uses TRBV28 with TRBJ1-1, with 8 bases identical to TRBD1. The CDR3 consists of 16 residues. CDR1 and CDR2 (germline): MDHEN, SYDVKM. J lost 5 bases, V lost 5 bases, and 13 bases had no gene match. The CDR3 sequence: CASSPPGGRSITEAFF. CDR3 in DNA: TGTGCCAGCAGTCCCCCAGGGGGCAGGAGTATTACTGAAGCTTTCTTT.

V and J are TRBV2 and TRBJ1-6; D is possibly TRBD1 (5 bases). The CDR3 totals 14 residues. CDR1 is SNHLY, CDR2 FYNNEI, per germline. Trimming removed 3 bases at V and 8 bases at J, with 11 bases between. The CDR3 here is CASSDRAGYSPLHF. CDR3 DNA: TGTGCCAGCAGTGATAGGGCAGGGTATTCACCCCTCCACTTT.

This sequence joins TRBV5-1 and TRBJ1-1; TRBD1 is a possible D gene (5 bases). The CDR3 contains 17 residues. Trimming shortened V by 3 bases and J by 0 bases, and 18 bases separated the two germline ends. Per germline, CDR1 SGHRS and CDR2 YFSETQ. CDR3 protein: CASSWLGKDTLNTEAFF. The CDR3 DNA is TGCGCCAGCAGCTGGCTGGGGAAGGACACCCTGAACACTGAAGCTTTCTTT.

This chain uses TRBV18 with TRBJ1-1; a possible D gene is TRBD1 (6 bases). V was trimmed by 4 bases and J by 5 bases, leaving 17 bases between them. Germline loops: CDR1 KGHSH, CDR2 LQKENI. CDR3 size: 15 residues. The CDR3 here is CASSLQGVEGTEAFF. The CDR3 coding sequence is TGTGCCAGCTCACTACAGGGAGTAGAGGGTACTGAAGCTTTCTTT.